This T cell receptor beta chain was recorded in a study of blood T cell repertoires in COVID-19. Turning to the study itself: The study drew acute and convalescent COVID-19 samples from the United States, Italy and Spain. The analysed material was cDNA or gDNA that came from T cells, B-cell-depleted T cells, or PBMCs.

The repertoire was sequenced with immunoSEQ multiplex PCR; TCRdb's copy has only in-frame clones and lacks some. The data hold approximately 120,000 clones, with around 70% observed a single time. With 3 bases clipped from V and 0 bases from J, the junction kept 9 bases outside the gene matches. Germline assignment: CDR1 SGHKS and CDR2 YYEKEE (reference sequence). The CDR3 runs 18 residues. V and J are TRBV5-5 and TRBJ1-2, with 12 bases identical to TRBD1. This sequence was found in a man between 60 and 75 years old with acute or convalescent COVID-19. The material sequenced was peripheral blood. DNA of the CDR3: TGTGCCAGCAGCTCCCCCCCGGGACAGGGGGCGGCTAACTATGGCTACACCTTC. It codes for CASSSPPGQGAANYGYTF.